The 17 T cell receptor beta chains below were found in one sample sequenced in a study of CD8 T cells in Susac syndrome. It was with random hexamers that about 0.45 to 1 ug RNA was reverse transcribed. TCRdb ran MiXCR on the immunoSEQ multiplex PCR reads and lists one entry per CDR3 protein. This sample has roughly 190,000 distinct CDR3 sequences, with 85% to 95% found just once. Specimen: CD4+ T cells from PBMCs. All receptors derive from a human donor in good health.

The J gene is TRBJ2-4, the V gene TRBV12-3 or TRBV12-4; D is possibly TRBD1 (6 bases). The V gene lost 5 bases and the J gene lost 0 bases, with 11 bases spanning the gap. This CDR3 is built from 15 residues. The CDR3 region has the DNA TGTGCCAGCAGTCGGGACAACCTAGCCAAAAACATTCAGTACTTC. Its protein product is CASSRDNLAKNIQYF.

Worth noting for this clonotype: Mismatch with germline at one junction end may stem from a read error. The gene calls are TRBV5-4 and TRBJ2-4; a possible D gene is TRBD2 (6 bases). This CDR3 has 14 residues. The V gene's germline CDR1 is SGHNT and CDR2 YYREEE (reference sequence). CDR3 sequence (DNA): TGTGTCAGCAGCCCGGGACTGGGGATAGACATTCAGTACTTC. It codes for CVSSPGLGIDIQYF.

This chain uses TRBV5-1 with TRBJ2-7; 14 bases agree with TRBD2. Unmatched junction bases numbered 6, after V lost 3 bases and J lost 7 bases. The CDR3 is made up of 15 amino acids. Per the germline V gene, CDR1 is SGHRS and CDR2 is YFSETQ. The CDR3 sequence is CASSSTSGGVGEQYF. CDR3 nucleotide sequence: TGCGCCAGCAGCTCGACTAGCGGGGGGGTCGGTGAGCAGTACTTC.

This chain uses TRBV5-1 with TRBJ2-1, with TRBD2 matching over 11 bases. J gave up 1 base and V 1 base, and 10 bases lay outside the gene matches. There are 19 residues in the CDR3. Germline assignment: CDR1 SGHRS and CDR2 YFSETQ. CDR3 loop: CASSLRIAGGLGSYNEQFF. CDR3 bases: TGCGCCAGCAGCTTGCGGATAGCGGGGGGGCTCGGATCCTACAATGAGCAGTTCTTC.

This chain joins TRBV9 and TRBJ1-5, with D possibly TRBD1 on 5 matching bases. The germline V and J ends were trimmed by 4 bases and 4 bases, with 18 bases remaining between them. Germline assignment: CDR1 SGDLS and CDR2 YYNGEE. The CDR3 has 16 amino acids. The CDR3 region is CASSTRGSYTNQPQHF. CDR3 nucleotides: TGTGCCAGCAGCACCCGGGGGAGTTACACTAATCAGCCCCAGCATTTT. Full variable domain (missing parts from reference TRBV9 and TRBJ1-5): DSGVTQTPKHLITATGQRVTLRCSPRSGDLSVYWYQQSLDQGLQFLIQYYNGEERAKGNILERFSAQQFPDLHSELNLSSLELGDSALYFCASSTRGSYTNQPQHFGDGTRLSIL.

The J gene is TRBJ1-1, the V gene TRBV30; weak D call: TRBD1 (6 bases). Trimming removed 3 bases from V and 4 bases from J, with 9 bases in between. Looked up from germline, CDR1 is GTSNPN and CDR2 is SVGIG (reference sequence). CDR3 length: 12 residues. The CDR3 loop reads CAWRRGGTEAFF. In DNA, the CDR3 is TGTGCCTGGAGGAGAGGGGGCACTGAAGCTTTCTTT.

CDR3 in amino acids: CASSLGQNYNEQFF. CDR3 bases: TGCGCCAGCAGCTTGGGACAGAACTACAATGAGCAGTTCTTC. The genes are TRBV5-1 and TRBJ2-1; D perhaps matches TRBD1 (5 bases). V was pared by 0 bases and J by 3 bases, with 7 bases between. The CDR3 loop spans 14 amino acids. Germline values: CDR1 SGHRS, CDR2 YFSETQ.

This chain links TRBV29-1 with TRBJ2-3; TRBD1 agrees at 11 bases. The trim removed 5 bases at V and 7 bases at J, leaving 5 bases unmatched. In germline, CDR1 is SQVTM, CDR2 ANQGSEA. The CDR3 covers 13 residues. Here the CDR3 DNA reads TGCAGCGTTCTAGGACAGGGGGCGAATACGCAGTATTTT. Its translation is CSVLGQGANTQYF.

V and J are TRBV9 and TRBJ2-3; TRBD2 might be the D (6 bases). V was cut by 4 bases and J by 6 bases, with 12 bases left in between. Germline V lookup: CDR1 SGDLS, CDR2 YYNGEE. The CDR3 contains 13 residues. CDR3: CASSPPAGDTQYF. The CDR3 bases are TGTGCCAGCAGCCCCCCGGCGGGGGATACGCAGTATTTT.

This clonotype has a single count. The rearrangement links TRBV28 to TRBJ1-1, with D perhaps matching TRBD1 (5 bases). CDR1 and CDR2 from the germline V gene are MDHEN and SYDVKM. The ends were cut back, 1 base at V and 1 base at J, with 10 bases in the middle. This CDR3 has 15 residues. This CDR3 is CASSLSGQGNTEAFF. CDR3 bases: TGTGCCAGCAGTTTATCAGGGCAGGGGAACACTGAAGCTTTCTTT.

The chain has TRBV19 and TRBJ1-6; no firm D call. This CDR3 contains 14 residues. Trimming stripped 5 bases from V and 7 bases from J, with 12 bases between. Germline assignment: CDR1 LNHDA and CDR2 SQIVND (reference sequence). The CDR3 DNA is TGTGCCAGTAGTGCGACGAAACAGAATTCACCCCTCCACTTT. It codes for CASSATKQNSPLHF.

The chain couples TRBV7-9 to TRBJ2-2; D unclear. Trimming took 4 bases from V and 6 from J, leaving 12 bases between them. The germline CDR1 and CDR2 sequences are SEHNR and FQNEAQ (reference sequence). The CDR3 is 14 amino acids. In DNA, the CDR3 is TGTGCCAGCAGCTCGAATATAGGGTCCGGGGAGCTGTTTTTT. Residues: CASSSNIGSGELFF. The full variable domain, in which reference TRBV7-9 and TRBJ2-2 provide the parts outside the CDR3, is DTGVSQNPRHKITKRGQNVTFRCDPISEHNRLYWYRQTLGQGPEFLTYFQNEAQLEKSRLLSDRFSAERPKGSFSTLEIQRTEQGDSAMYLCASSSNIGSGELFFGEGSRLTVL.

The gene calls are TRBV29-1 and TRBJ2-3, with D tentatively TRBD1 or TRBD2 (6 bases each). Germline V gene data show CDR1 as SQVTM and CDR2 as ANQGSEA. The CDR3 is made up of 14 amino acids. Trimming took off 7 bases at V and 6 bases at J, with 20 bases between the two ends. CDR3 nucleotides: TGCAGCGCCGCCCCGGGGGCCGGATGGGATACGCAGTATTTT. Amino acid sequence: CSAAPGAGWDTQYF.

This chain uses TRBV7-6 with TRBJ2-7; 8 bases align to TRBD1. This CDR3 spans 15 amino acids. Germline CDR1 SGHVS, CDR2 FNYEAQ. Germline trimming cut 2 bases from V and 2 bases from J; bases unmatched to any gene: 5. DNA for the CDR3: TGTGCCAGCAGCTTACGACAGGGGCTCACCTACGAGCAGTACGTC. As protein: CASSLRQGLTYEQYV.

This chain uses TRBV19 with TRBJ2-7; 10 bases are shared with TRBD2. Germline lookup yields CDR1 LNHDA and CDR2 SQIVND (reference sequence). Germline trimming cut 11 bases from V and 5 bases from J; bases unmatched to any gene: 18. The CDR3 contains 16 residues. The CDR3 protein is CASGLTPLAGANEQYF. CDR3 nucleotide sequence: TGTGCCTCAGGCCTCACCCCCCTAGCGGGGGCGAACGAGCAGTACTTC.

The chain is built from TRBV18 and TRBJ2-2; D might be TRBD1 (5 bases). V was pared by 2 bases and J by 6 bases, with 10 bases between. Germline V gene data show CDR1 as KGHSH and CDR2 as LQKENI. CDR3 length: 14 amino acids. DNA of the CDR3: TGTGCCAGCTCACCATCAGGGATCCCCGGGGAGCTGTTTTTT. Amino acid sequence: CASSPSGIPGELFF.

The chain uses TRBV28 and TRBJ2-7; maybe TRBD2 (6 bases). The CDR3 has 12 residues. Trimming left V 7 bases short and J 3 bases short, with 10 bases between. Germline V gene sequence: CDR1 MDHEN, CDR2 SYDVKM. The CDR3 DNA sequence: TGTGCCAGCACCGGAGCGGGCTACGAGCAGTACTTC. The encoded protein is CASTGAGYEQYF.